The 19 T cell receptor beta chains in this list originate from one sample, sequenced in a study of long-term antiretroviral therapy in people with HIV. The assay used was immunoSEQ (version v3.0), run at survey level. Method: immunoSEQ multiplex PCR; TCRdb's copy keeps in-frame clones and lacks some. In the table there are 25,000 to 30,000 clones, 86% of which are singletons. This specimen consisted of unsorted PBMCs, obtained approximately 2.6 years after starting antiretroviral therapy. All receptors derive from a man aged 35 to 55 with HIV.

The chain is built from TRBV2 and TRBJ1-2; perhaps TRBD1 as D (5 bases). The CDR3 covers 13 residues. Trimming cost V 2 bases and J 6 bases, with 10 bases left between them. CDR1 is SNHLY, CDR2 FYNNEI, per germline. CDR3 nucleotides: TGTGCCAGCAGTGAATTTGTCAGGGATGGCTACACCTTC. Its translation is CASSEFVRDGYTF.

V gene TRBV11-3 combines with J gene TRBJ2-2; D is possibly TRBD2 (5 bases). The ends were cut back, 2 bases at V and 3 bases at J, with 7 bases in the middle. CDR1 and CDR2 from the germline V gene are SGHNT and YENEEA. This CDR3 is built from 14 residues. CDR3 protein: CASSLFGDTGELFF. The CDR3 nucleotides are TGTGCCAGCAGCTTATTCGGGGACACCGGGGAGCTGTTTTTT.

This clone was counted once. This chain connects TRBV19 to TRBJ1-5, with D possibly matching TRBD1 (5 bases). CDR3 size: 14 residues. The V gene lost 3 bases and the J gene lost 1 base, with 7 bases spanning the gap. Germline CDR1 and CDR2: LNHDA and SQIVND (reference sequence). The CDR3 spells CASSMGESNQPQHF. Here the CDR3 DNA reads TGTGCCAGTAGTATGGGGGAGAGCAATCAGCCCCAGCATTTT.

In nucleotides, the CDR3 is TGTGCCAGCAGTTTGCAGGGAGGCTCCCCATTCACAGATACGCAGTATTTT. This codes for CASSLQGGSPFTDTQYF. V is TRBV27 and J is TRBJ2-3, with a weak D call TRBD2 (6 bases). The ends were cut back, 3 bases at V and 2 bases at J, with 18 bases in the middle. This CDR3 has 17 residues. CDR1 MNHEY and CDR2 SMNVEV come from the germline V gene (reference sequence).

This CDR3 is CASSSGQNTGELFF. As DNA, the CDR3 is TGTGCCAGCAGTTCCGGACAGAACACCGGGGAGCTGTTTTTT. The chain employs TRBV28 and TRBJ2-2, with D tentatively TRBD1 (5 bases). From germline, CDR1 is MDHEN and CDR2 SYDVKM. The CDR3 totals 14 residues. Trimming removed 4 bases from V and 1 base from J, with 7 bases in between.

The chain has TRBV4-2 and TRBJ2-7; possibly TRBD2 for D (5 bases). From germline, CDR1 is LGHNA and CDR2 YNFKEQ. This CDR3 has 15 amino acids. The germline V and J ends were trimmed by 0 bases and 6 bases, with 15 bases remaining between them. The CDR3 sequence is CASSQEGSSLPEQYF. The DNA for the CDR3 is TGTGCCAGCAGCCAAGAGGGGTCTAGCCTGCCCGAGCAGTACTTC.

The CDR3 DNA sequence: TGTGCCAGCAGCTGGGACAGGGGCTATGGCTACACCTTC. Its translation: CASSWDRGYGYTF. The gene calls are TRBV14 and TRBJ1-2, with TRBD1 matching 10 bases. Germline V CDR1 and CDR2: SGHDN, FVKESK. This CDR3 contains 13 residues. V was pared by 5 bases and J by 4 bases, with 1 base of the junction left unmatched. Drawing the rest from reference TRBV14 and TRBJ1-2, the complete variable domain is EAGVTQFPSHSVIEKGQTVTLRCDPISGHDNLYWYRRVMGKEIKFLLHFVKESKQDESGMPNNRFLAERTGGTYSTLKVQPAELEDSGVYFCASSWDRGYGYTFGSGTRLTVV.

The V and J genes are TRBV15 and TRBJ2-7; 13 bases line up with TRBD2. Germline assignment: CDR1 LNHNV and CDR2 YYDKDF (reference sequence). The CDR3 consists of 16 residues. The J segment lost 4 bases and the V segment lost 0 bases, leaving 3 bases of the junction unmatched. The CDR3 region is CATSRDALAGGYEQYF. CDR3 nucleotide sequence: TGTGCCACCAGCAGAGATGCACTAGCGGGAGGGTACGAGCAGTACTTC.

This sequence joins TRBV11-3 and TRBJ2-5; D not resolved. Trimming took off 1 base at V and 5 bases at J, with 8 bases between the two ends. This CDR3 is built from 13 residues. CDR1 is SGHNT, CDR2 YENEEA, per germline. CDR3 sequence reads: CASSLGSGETQYF. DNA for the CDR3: TGTGCCAGCAGCTTAGGGTCTGGGGAGACCCAGTACTTC.

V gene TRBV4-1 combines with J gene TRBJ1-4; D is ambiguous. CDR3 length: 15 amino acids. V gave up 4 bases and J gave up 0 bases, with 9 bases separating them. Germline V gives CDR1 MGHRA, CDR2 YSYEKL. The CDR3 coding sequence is TGCGCCAGCAGCCTGACTCTTCCAACTAATGAAAAACTGTTTTTT. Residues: CASSLTLPTNEKLFF.

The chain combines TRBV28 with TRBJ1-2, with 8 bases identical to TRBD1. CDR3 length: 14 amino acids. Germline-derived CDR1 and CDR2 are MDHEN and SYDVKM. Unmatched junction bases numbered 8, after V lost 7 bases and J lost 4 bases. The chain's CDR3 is CASIPGQGTYGYTF. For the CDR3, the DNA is TGTGCCAGCATTCCTGGACAGGGAACCTATGGCTACACCTTC.

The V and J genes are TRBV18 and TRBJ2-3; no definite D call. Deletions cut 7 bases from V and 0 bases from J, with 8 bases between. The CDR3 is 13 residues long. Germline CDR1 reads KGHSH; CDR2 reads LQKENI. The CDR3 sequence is CASCGTSTDTQYF. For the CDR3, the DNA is TGTGCCAGCTGTGGAACGAGCACAGATACGCAGTATTTT.

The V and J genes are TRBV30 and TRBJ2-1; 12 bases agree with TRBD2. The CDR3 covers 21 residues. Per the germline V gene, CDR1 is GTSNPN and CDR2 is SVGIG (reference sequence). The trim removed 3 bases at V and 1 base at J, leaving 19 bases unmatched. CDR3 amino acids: CAWRDLRASGGARVSYNEQFF. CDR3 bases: TGTGCCTGGAGGGACCTCCGAGCTAGCGGGGGGGCTCGGGTGTCCTACAATGAGCAGTTCTTC.

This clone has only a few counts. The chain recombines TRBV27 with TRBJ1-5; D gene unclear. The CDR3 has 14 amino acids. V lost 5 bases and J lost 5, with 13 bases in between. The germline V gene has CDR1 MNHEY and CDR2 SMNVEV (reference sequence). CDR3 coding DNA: TGTGCCAGCAGTCCGGGAGGGTCGTATCAGCCCCAGCATTTT. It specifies CASSPGGSYQPQHF.

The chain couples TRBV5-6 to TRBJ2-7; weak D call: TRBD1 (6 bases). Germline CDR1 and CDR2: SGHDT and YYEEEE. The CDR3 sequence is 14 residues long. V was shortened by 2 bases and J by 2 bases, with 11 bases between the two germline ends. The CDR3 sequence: CASSLGQRPYEQYF. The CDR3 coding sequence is TGTGCCAGCAGCTTAGGACAGAGACCCTACGAGCAGTACTTC.

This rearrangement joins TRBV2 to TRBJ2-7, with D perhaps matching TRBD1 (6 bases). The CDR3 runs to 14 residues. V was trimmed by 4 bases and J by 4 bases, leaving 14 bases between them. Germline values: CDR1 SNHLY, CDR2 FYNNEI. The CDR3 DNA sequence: TGTGCCAGCAGTGGGGGCAGGGGTCCATACGAGCAGTACTTC. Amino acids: CASSGGRGPYEQYF.

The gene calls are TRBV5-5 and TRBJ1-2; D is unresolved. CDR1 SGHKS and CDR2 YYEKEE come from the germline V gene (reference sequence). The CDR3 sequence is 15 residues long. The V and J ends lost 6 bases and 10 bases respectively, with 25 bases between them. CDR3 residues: CASTPSQLTSVDYTF. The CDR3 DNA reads TGTGCCAGCACCCCATCACAACTGACAAGTGTGGACTACACCTTC. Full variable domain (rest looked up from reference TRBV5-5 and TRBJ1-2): DAGVTQSPTHLIKTRGQQVTLRCSPISGHKSVSWYQQVLGQGPQFIFQYYEKEERGRGNFPDRFSARQFPNYSSELNVNALLLGDSALYLCASTPSQLTSVDYTFGSGTRLTVV.

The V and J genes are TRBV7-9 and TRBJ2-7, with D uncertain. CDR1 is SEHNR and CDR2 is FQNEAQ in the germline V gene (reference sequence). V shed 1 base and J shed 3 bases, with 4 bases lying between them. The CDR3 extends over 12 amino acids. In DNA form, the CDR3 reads TGTGCCAGCAGCTTAGTCAACTACGAGCAGTACTTC. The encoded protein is CASSLVNYEQYF.

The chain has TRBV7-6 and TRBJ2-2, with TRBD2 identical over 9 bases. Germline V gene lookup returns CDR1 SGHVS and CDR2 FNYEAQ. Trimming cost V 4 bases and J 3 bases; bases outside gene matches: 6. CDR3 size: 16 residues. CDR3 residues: CASSSTLAGHTGELFF. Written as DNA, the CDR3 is TGTGCCAGCAGCTCCACGCTAGCGGGACACACCGGGGAGCTGTTTTTT.